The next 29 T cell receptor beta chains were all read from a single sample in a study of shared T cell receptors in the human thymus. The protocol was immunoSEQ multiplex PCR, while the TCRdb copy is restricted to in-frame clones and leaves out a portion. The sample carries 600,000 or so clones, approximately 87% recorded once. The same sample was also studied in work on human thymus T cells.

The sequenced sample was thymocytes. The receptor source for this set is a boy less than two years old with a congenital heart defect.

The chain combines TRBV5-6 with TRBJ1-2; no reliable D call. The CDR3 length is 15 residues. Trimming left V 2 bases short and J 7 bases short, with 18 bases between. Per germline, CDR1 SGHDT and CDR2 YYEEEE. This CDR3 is CASSFVRVDSFGYTF. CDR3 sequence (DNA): TGTGCCAGCAGCTTCGTTCGGGTCGACTCCTTTGGCTACACCTTC. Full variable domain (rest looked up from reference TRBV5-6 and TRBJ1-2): DAGVTQSPTHLIKTRGQQVTLRCSPKSGHDTVSWYQQALGQGPQFIFQYYEEEERQRGNFPDRFSGHQFPNYSSELNVNALLLGDSALYLCASSFVRVDSFGYTFGSGTRLTVV.

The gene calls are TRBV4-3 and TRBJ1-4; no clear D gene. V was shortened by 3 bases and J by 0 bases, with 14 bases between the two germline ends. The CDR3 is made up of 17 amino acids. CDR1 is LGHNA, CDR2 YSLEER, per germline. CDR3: CASSQRLPDATNEKLFF. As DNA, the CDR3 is TGCGCCAGCAGCCAGAGGCTACCAGATGCAACTAATGAAAAACTGTTTTTT.

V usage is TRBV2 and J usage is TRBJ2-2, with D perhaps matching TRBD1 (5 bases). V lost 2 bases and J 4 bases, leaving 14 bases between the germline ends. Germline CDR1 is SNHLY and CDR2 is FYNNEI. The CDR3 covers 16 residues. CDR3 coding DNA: TGTGCCAGCAGTGAACCCGGACAAACGGGCACCGGGGAGCTGTTTTTT. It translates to CASSEPGQTGTGELFF.

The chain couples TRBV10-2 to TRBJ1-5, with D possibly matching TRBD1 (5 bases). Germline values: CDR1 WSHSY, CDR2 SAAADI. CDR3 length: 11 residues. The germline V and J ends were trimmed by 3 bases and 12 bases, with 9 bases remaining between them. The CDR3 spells CASSERGIQHF. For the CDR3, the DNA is TGCGCCAGCAGTGAAAGGGGTATCCAGCATTTT.

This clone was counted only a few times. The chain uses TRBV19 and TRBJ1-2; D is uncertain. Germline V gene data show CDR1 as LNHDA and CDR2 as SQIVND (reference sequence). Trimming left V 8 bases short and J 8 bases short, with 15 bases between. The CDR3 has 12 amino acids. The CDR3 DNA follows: TGTGCCAGTCGGACCCAGGACTTCGGCTACACCTTC. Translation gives CASRTQDFGYTF.

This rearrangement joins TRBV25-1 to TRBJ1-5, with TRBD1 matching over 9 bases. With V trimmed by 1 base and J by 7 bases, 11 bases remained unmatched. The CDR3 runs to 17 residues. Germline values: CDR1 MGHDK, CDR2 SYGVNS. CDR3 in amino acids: CASSECLHRGRDQPQHF. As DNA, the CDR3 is TGTGCCAGCAGTGAATGTCTCCACAGGGGGCGCGACCAGCCCCAGCATTTT.

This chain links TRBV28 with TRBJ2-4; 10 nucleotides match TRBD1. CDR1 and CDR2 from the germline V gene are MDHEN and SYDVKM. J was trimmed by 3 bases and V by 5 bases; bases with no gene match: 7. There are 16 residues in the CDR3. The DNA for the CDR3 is TGTGCCAGCAGTCAAGGACAGGGGGAAGGCAAAAACATTCAGTACTTC. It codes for CASSQGQGEGKNIQYF.

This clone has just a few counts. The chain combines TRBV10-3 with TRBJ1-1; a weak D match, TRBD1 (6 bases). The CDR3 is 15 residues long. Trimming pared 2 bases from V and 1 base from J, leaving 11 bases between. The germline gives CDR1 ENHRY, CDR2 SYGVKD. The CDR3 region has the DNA TGTGCCATCAGTGAGGGGGGACACCAGAACACTGAAGCTTTCTTT. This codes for CAISEGGHQNTEAFF.

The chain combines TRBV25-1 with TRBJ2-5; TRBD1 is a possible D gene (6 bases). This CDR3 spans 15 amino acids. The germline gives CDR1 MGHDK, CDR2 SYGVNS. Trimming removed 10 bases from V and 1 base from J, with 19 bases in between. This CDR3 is CATSRGGSPQETQYF. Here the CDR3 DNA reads TGTGCCACCAGCAGGGGCGGATCGCCCCAAGAGACCCAGTACTTC.

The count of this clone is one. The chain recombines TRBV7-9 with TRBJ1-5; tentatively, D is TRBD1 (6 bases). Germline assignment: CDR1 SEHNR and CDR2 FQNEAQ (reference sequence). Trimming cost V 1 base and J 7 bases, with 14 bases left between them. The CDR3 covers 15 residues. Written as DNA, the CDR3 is TGTGCCAGCAGCTTAGGCAGTGAGGGGGGGCAGCCCCAGCATTTT. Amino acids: CASSLGSEGGQPQHF. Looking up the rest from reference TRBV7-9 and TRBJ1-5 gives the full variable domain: DTGVSQNPRHKITKRGQNVTFRCDPISEHNRLYWYRQTLGQGPEFLTYFQNEAQLEKSRLLSDRFSAERPKGSFSTLEIQRTEQGDSAMYLCASSLGSEGGQPQHFGDGTRLSIL.

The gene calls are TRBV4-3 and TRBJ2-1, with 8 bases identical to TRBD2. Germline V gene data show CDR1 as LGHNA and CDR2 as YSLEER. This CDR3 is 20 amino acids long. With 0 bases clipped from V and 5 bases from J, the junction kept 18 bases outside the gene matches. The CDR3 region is CASSQECGRSKDVFDNEQFF. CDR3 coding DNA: TGCGCCAGCAGCCAAGAATGCGGGAGGTCCAAAGATGTATTTGACAATGAGCAGTTCTTC.

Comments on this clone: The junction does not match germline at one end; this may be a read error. In DNA form, the CDR3 reads TGTGCCACCAGCAGAGATAGGGACAGGGATTTCCCAAAGCTTTTT. Its protein is CATSRDRDRDFPKLF. The chain recombines TRBV15 with TRBJ2-2, with TRBD1 matching over 9 bases. The V gene's germline CDR1 is LNHNV and CDR2 YYDKDF (reference sequence). The CDR3 covers 15 residues.

This CDR3 is CASSSTDSSNQPQHF. In DNA, the CDR3 is TGTGCCAGCAGCTCGACCGACAGTAGCAATCAGCCCCAGCATTTT. This chain joins TRBV27 and TRBJ1-5; TRBD1 is a possible D gene (5 bases). The CDR3 contains 15 residues. The V gene lost 6 bases and the J gene lost 0 bases, with 12 bases spanning the gap. From germline, CDR1 is MNHEY and CDR2 SMNVEV (reference sequence).

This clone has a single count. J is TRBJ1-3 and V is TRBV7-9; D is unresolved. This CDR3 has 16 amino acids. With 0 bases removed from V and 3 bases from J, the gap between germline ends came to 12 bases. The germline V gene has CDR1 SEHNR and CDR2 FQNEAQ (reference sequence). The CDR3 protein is CASSLAVLGRGNTIYF. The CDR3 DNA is TGTGCCAGCAGCTTAGCGGTACTAGGACGTGGAAACACCATATATTTT.

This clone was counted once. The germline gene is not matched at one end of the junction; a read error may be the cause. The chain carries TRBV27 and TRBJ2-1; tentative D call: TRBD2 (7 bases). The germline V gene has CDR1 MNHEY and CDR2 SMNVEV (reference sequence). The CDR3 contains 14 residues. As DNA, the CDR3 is TGTGCCACCAGTTTAGGGGGAGGGGGGGATGAGCAGTTCTTC. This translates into CATSLGGGGDEQFF.

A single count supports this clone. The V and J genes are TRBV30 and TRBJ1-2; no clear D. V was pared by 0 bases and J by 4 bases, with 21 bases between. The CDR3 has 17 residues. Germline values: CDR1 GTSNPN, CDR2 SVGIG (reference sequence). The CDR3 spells CAWSVKPLQALGYGYTF. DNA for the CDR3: TGTGCCTGGAGTGTAAAACCGTTGCAGGCCCTCGGCTATGGCTACACCTTC.

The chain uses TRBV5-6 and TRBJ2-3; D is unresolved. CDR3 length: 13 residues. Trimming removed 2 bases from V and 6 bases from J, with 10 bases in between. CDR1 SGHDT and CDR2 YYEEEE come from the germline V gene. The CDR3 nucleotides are TGTGCCAGCAGCTTTTATAGTTCTGATACGCAGTATTTT. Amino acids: CASSFYSSDTQYF.

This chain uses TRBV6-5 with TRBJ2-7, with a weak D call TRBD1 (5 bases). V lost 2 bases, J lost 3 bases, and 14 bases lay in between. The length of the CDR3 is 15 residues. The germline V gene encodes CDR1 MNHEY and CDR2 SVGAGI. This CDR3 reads CASSYRYQGNYEQYF. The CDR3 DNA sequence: TGTGCCAGCAGTTACCGATATCAGGGAAACTACGAGCAGTACTTC.

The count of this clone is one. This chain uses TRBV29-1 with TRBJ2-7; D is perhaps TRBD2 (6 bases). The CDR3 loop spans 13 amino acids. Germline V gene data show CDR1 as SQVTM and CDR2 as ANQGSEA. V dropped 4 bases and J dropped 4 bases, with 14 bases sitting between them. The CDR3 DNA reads TGCAGCGTTGGGCCTGGGGGGAGTTACGAGCAGTACTTC. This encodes CSVGPGGSYEQYF.

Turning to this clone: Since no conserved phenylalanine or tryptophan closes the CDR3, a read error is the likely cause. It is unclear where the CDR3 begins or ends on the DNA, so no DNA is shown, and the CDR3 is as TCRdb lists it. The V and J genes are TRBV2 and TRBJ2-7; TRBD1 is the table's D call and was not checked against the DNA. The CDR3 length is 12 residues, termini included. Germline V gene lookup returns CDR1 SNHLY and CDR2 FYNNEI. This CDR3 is CASSDRDRGELS.

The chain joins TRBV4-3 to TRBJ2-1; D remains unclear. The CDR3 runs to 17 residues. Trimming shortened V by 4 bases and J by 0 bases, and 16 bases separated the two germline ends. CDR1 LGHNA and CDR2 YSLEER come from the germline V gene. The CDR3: CASSLRWALSSYNEQFF. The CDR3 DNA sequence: TGCGCCAGCAGCCTCCGATGGGCCTTAAGCTCCTACAATGAGCAGTTCTTC.

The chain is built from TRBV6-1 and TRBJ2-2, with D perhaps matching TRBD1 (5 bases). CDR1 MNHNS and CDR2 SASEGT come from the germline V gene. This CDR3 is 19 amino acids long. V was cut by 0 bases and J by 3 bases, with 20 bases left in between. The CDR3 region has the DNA TGTGCCAGCAGTGAAGCTTGGACACCGTCCCCGATATACACCGGGGAGCTGTTTTTT. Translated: CASSEAWTPSPIYTGELFF.

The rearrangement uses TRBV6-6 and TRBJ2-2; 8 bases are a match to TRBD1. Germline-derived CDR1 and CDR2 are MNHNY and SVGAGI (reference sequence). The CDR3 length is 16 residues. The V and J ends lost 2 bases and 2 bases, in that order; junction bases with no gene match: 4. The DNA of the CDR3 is TGTGCCAGCAGTTACAGGGACAGGAGTAACACCGGGGAGCTGTTTTTT. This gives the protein CASSYRDRSNTGELFF.

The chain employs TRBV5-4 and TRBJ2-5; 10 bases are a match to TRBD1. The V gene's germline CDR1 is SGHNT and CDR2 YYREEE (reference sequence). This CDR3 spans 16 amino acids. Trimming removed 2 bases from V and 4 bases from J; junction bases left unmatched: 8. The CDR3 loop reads CASSFTPGQGSETQYF. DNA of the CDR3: TGTGCCAGCAGCTTTACCCCGGGACAGGGGTCAGAGACCCAGTACTTC. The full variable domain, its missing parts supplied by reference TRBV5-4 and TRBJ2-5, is ETGVTQSPTHLIKTRGQQVTLRCSSQSGHNTVSWYQQALGQGPQFIFQYYREEENGRGNFPPRFSGLQFPNYSSELNVNALELDDSALYLCASSFTPGQGSETQYFGPGTRLLVL.

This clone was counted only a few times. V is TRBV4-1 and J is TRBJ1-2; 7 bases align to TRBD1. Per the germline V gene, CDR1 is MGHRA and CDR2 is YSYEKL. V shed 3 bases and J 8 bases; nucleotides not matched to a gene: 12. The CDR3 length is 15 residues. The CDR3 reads CASSHIRDSAIGYTF. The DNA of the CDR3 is TGCGCCAGCAGCCATATCCGGGACAGTGCGATAGGCTACACCTTC.

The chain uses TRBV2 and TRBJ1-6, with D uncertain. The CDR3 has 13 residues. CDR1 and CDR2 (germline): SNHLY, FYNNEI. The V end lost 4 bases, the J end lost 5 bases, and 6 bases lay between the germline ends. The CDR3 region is CASSGPNNSPLHF. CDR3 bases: TGTGCCAGCAGTGGGCCAAATAATTCACCCCTCCACTTT.

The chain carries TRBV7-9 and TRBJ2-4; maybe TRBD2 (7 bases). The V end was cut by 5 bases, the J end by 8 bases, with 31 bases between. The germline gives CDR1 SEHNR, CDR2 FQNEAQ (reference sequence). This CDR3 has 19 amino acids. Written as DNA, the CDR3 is TGTGCCAGCAGCAACCGACAGTACATTAAGACCGGGGGGCTAGACATTCAGTACTTC. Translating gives CASSNRQYIKTGGLDIQYF.

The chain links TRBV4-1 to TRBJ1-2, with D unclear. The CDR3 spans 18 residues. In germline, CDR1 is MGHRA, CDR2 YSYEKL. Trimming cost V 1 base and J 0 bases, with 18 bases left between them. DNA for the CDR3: TGCGCCAGCAGCCAAGTACGGAGCGTAGTAAGAGCTAACTATGGCTACACCTTC. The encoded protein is CASSQVRSVVRANYGYTF.

This CDR3 is CASSPVRGRLVTYEQYF. The CDR3 bases are TGTGCCAGCAGCCCAGTACGAGGCCGACTAGTGACCTACGAGCAGTACTTC. The chain combines TRBV7-9 with TRBJ2-7; D possibly corresponds to TRBD2 (6 bases). The CDR3 is 17 amino acids. The germline V gene encodes CDR1 SEHNR and CDR2 FQNEAQ (reference sequence). The V gene lost 5 bases and the J gene lost 2 bases, with 22 bases spanning the gap.